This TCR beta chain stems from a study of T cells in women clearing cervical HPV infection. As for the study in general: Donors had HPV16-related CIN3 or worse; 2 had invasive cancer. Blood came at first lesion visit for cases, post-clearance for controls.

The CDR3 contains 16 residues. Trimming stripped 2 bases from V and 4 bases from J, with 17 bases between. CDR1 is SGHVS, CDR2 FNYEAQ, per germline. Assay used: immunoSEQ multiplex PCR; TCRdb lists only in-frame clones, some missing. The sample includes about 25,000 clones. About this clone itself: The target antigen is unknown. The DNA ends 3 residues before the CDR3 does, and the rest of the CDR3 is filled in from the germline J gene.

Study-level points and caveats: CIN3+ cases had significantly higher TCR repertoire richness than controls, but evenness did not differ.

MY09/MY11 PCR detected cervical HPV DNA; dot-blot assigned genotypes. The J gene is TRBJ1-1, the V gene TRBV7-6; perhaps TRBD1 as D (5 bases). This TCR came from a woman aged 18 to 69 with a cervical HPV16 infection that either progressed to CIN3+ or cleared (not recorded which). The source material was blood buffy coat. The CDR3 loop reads CASSLNKRGMGTEAFF. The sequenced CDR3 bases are TGTGCCAGCAGCTTAAATAAAAGGGGTATGGGCACTGAA.